The 22 T cell receptor beta chains presented below share a single source sample, sequenced in a study of graft-versus-host responses after intestinal transplantation. Method: immunoSEQ multiplex PCR; TCRdb's copy keeps in-frame clones and lacks some. The repertoire holds under 90,000 clones, with around 90% as singletons. Antigens of these TCRs are unknown. This specimen was unstimulated CD8+ T cells sorted from spleen or lymph node cells, taken before transplant. The receptor set was obtained from a human donor who was the organ donor for an intestinal transplant.

As DNA, the CDR3 is TGTGCCAGCACGACCAGTGGGCGGGGGGACACAGATACGCAGTATTTT. Encoded protein: CASTTSGRGDTDTQYF. The rearrangement joins TRBV6-6 to TRBJ2-3; 8 positions match TRBD2. J lost 2 bases, V lost 7 bases, and 11 bases had no gene match. CDR3 length equals 16 residues. The V gene's germline CDR1 is MNHNY and CDR2 SVGAGI (reference sequence).

The V call is TRBV13, the J call TRBJ1-6; D may be TRBD1 (6 bases). Germline assignment: CDR1 PRHDT and CDR2 FYEKMQ (reference sequence). The germline V and J ends were trimmed by 1 base and 5 bases, with 12 bases remaining between them. CDR3 length equals 16 residues. The CDR3 sequence: CASSLESGGDNSPLHF. CDR3 in DNA: TGTGCCAGCAGCTTAGAGTCGGGGGGCGATAATTCACCCCTCCACTTT.

The J gene is TRBJ1-1, the V gene TRBV5-6, with D unresolved. CDR3 length: 14 amino acids. Germline V lookup: CDR1 SGHDT, CDR2 YYEEEE. V was pared by 4 bases and J by 1 base, with 11 bases between. CDR3 in DNA: TGTGCCAGCAGCCCGGGAGGTGGGAACACTGAAGCTTTCTTT. Translating it yields CASSPGGGNTEAFF.

This chain connects TRBV6-1 to TRBJ2-7; D ambiguous. This CDR3 is built from 15 residues. V was shortened by 3 bases and J by 0 bases, with 12 bases between the two germline ends. The germline gives CDR1 MNHNS, CDR2 SASEGT. The CDR3 loop reads CASSDSRMSSYEQYV. CDR3 coding DNA: TGTGCCAGCAGTGATAGCCGGATGAGCTCCTACGAGCAGTACGTC.

The rearrangement joins TRBV19 to TRBJ1-2, with 9 bases lining up with TRBD1. This CDR3 has 17 amino acids. V gave up 3 bases and J gave up 6 bases; unmatched junction bases: 14. The V gene's germline CDR1 is LNHDA and CDR2 SQIVND (reference sequence). DNA of the CDR3: TGTGCCAGTAGTATCCCGGTGGGGGGACAGGGCTGGGATGGCTACACCTTC. Protein product: CASSIPVGGQGWDGYTF.

This clone was seen once. The chain employs TRBV9 and TRBJ1-2; D may be TRBD1 (5 bases). Between the trimmed V and J ends, which lost 3 bases and 10 bases, there was a span of 28 bases. From germline, CDR1 is SGDLS and CDR2 YYNGEE. CDR3 length: 17 residues. The CDR3 nucleotides read TGTGCCAGCAGCGAATATTGGCTCGGCGCCGCTTCGACAGACTACACCTTC. Translated: CASSEYWLGAASTDYTF.

This rearrangement joins TRBV4-3 to TRBJ1-4, with 7 bases aligning to TRBD1. CDR1 and CDR2 from the germline V gene are LGHNA and YSLEER. The CDR3 totals 14 residues. After removal of 4 bases from V and 8 bases from J, the junction contained 7 bases not matched to a gene. The chain's CDR3 is CASSPGTVREKLFF. CDR3 coding DNA: TGCGCCAGCAGCCCGGGGACAGTGAGGGAAAAACTGTTTTTT.

Details on this clone: Additional DNA sequences in this sample encode the identical CDR3. V usage is TRBV4-3 and J usage is TRBJ2-1; D possibly corresponds to TRBD1 (6 bases). This CDR3 is 16 amino acids long. V was shortened by 1 base and J by 0 bases, with 10 bases between the two germline ends. The germline V gene encodes CDR1 LGHNA and CDR2 YSLEER. CDR3 nucleotides: TGCGCCAGCAGCCAAGTCCTACAGGGCTCCTACAATGAGCAGTTCTTC. As protein: CASSQVLQGSYNEQFF.

The CDR3 is CASSLGYRETDTQYF. CDR3 in DNA: TGTGCCAGCAGCTTGGGGTACAGGGAAACAGATACGCAGTATTTT. This chain joins TRBV5-4 and TRBJ2-3, with D perhaps matching TRBD1 (6 bases). The CDR3 length is 15 residues. V was cut by 0 bases and J by 3 bases, with 11 bases left in between. Germline CDR1 and CDR2: SGHNT and YYREEE (reference sequence). Using reference TRBV5-4 and TRBJ2-3 for the parts outside the CDR3, the full variable domain is ETGVTQSPTHLIKTRGQQVTLRCSSQSGHNTVSWYQQALGQGPQFIFQYYREEENGRGNFPPRFSGLQFPNYSSELNVNALELDDSALYLCASSLGYRETDTQYFGPGTRLTVL.

The chain carries TRBV15 and TRBJ1-3; unclear D gene. Germline loops: CDR1 LNHNV, CDR2 YYDKDF (reference sequence). With 0 bases removed from V and 0 bases from J, the gap between germline ends came to 12 bases. The length of the CDR3 is 17 residues. The CDR3 loop reads CATSRDYRSLSGNTIYF. The DNA of the CDR3 is TGTGCCACCAGCAGAGATTACAGATCGCTCTCTGGAAACACCATATATTTT. The full variable domain, completed using reference TRBV15 and TRBJ1-3, is DAMVIQNPRYQVTQFGKPVTLSCSQTLNHNVMYWYQQKSSQAPKLLFHYYDKDFNNEADTPDNFQSRRPNTSFCFLDIRSPGLGDTAMYLCATSRDYRSLSGNTIYFGEGSWLTVV.

The chain joins TRBV11-2 to TRBJ1-2; D is ambiguous. This CDR3 has 17 residues. V lost 5 bases, J lost 8 bases, and 27 bases lay in between. Germline values: CDR1 SGHAT, CDR2 FQNNGV. CDR3: CASSAFPRIRPGGGYTF. CDR3 sequence (DNA): TGTGCCAGCAGCGCCTTTCCTCGGATTCGGCCAGGAGGGGGCTACACCTTC.

This chain uses TRBV28 with TRBJ2-3, with D perhaps matching TRBD2 (6 bases). Trimming shortened V by 8 bases and J by 5 bases, and 11 bases separated the two germline ends. CDR1 and CDR2 (germline): MDHEN, SYDVKM. The CDR3 sequence is 12 residues long. The CDR3 DNA is TGTGCCAGCGCCGGGGGTGGAGATACGCAGTATTTT. This codes for CASAGGGDTQYF. Complete variable domain (other parts from reference TRBV28 and TRBJ2-3): DVKVTQSSRYLVKRTGEKVFLECVQDMDHENMFWYRQDPGLGLRLIYFSYDVKMKEKGDIPEGYSVSREKKERFSLILESASTNQTSMYLCASAGGGDTQYFGPGTRLTVL.

The chain is built from TRBV27 and TRBJ1-1; no reliable D call. In germline, CDR1 is MNHEY, CDR2 SMNVEV (reference sequence). This CDR3 is built from 14 residues. Trimming cost V 5 bases and J 1 base, with 11 bases left between them. The CDR3 here is CASSTGIENTEAFF. For the CDR3, the DNA is TGTGCCAGCAGTACGGGGATCGAGAACACTGAAGCTTTCTTT.

Comment on this clone: Other DNA sequences from this sample encode an identical CDR3 as well. The chain combines TRBV6-4 with TRBJ2-3, with 7 bases identical to TRBD1. This CDR3 has 14 amino acids. V was pared by 2 bases and J by 6 bases, with 5 bases of the junction left unmatched. The germline V gene has CDR1 MRHNA and CDR2 SNTAGT. This CDR3 is CASSDGTGADTQYF. DNA of the CDR3: TGTGCCAGCAGTGACGGCACAGGGGCGGATACGCAGTATTTT.

V gene TRBV7-6 combines with J gene TRBJ1-1; D unclear. CDR1 and CDR2 from the germline V gene are SGHVS and FNYEAQ. With 5 bases removed from V and 6 bases from J, the gap between germline ends came to 13 bases. The CDR3 is 13 residues long. The CDR3 loop is CASSPRSVPEAFF. As DNA, the CDR3 is TGTGCCAGCAGCCCCAGGTCTGTGCCTGAAGCTTTCTTT.

This chain links TRBV28 with TRBJ2-7, with D tentatively TRBD1 (6 bases). The CDR3 spans 15 residues. Germline lookup yields CDR1 MDHEN and CDR2 SYDVKM. Trimming removed 1 base from V and 3 bases from J, with 13 bases in between. This chain's CDR3 is CASSLSTGDSYEQYV. Written as DNA, the CDR3 is TGTGCCAGCAGTTTATCGACAGGTGATAGCTACGAGCAGTACGTC.

This clone was detected only once. The chain recombines TRBV4-1 with TRBJ1-5, with 7 bases lining up with TRBD1. Germline trimming cut 0 bases from V and 4 bases from J; bases unmatched to any gene: 6. Germline CDR1 reads MGHRA; CDR2 reads YSYEKL. The CDR3 runs to 16 residues. CDR3 DNA: TGCGCCAGCAGCCAAGATCCCGACAGGGCGAATCAGCCCCAGCATTTT. Translating it yields CASSQDPDRANQPQHF.

In its sample, this clone was seen a few times. The chain links TRBV28 to TRBJ1-3; a possible D gene is TRBD1 (5 bases). The V gene lost 5 bases and the J gene lost 0 bases, with 11 bases spanning the gap. CDR3 length: 15 residues. Germline CDR1 reads MDHEN; CDR2 reads SYDVKM. CDR3 nucleotide sequence: TGTGCCAGCAGTAAAGGGGTCCCCTCTGGAAACACCATATATTTT. It translates to CASSKGVPSGNTIYF.

The genes are TRBV10-3 and TRBJ2-1; 8 positions agree with TRBD1. The CDR3 loop spans 19 amino acids. Germline CDR1 reads ENHRY; CDR2 reads SYGVKD. Trimming removed 3 bases from V and 4 bases from J; junction bases left unmatched: 17. In DNA form, the CDR3 reads TGTGCCATCAGTGACCCGGGACAGGACACGTCGAAATGGTACAATGAGCAGTTCTTC. Protein: CAISDPGQDTSKWYNEQFF.

The chain is built from TRBV5-1 and TRBJ2-7, with a weak D call TRBD2 (5 bases). Germline V lookup: CDR1 SGHRS, CDR2 YFSETQ. The length of the CDR3 is 15 residues. V was shortened by 0 bases and J by 0 bases, with 10 bases between the two germline ends. DNA for the CDR3: TGCGCCAGCAGCTTGGGGTCCGGGGTCTCCTACGAGCAGTACGTC. Translation: CASSLGSGVSYEQYV.

The J gene is TRBJ1-2, the V gene TRBV15, with TRBD1 as a possible D gene (6 bases). V was cut by 0 bases and J by 6 bases, with 20 bases left in between. This CDR3 spans 17 amino acids. CDR1 and CDR2 from the germline V gene are LNHNV and YYDKDF (reference sequence). The CDR3 coding sequence is TGTGCCACCAGCAGAGAGTCTACAGGGTTAGGAAACGATGGCTACACCTTC. This translates into CATSRESTGLGNDGYTF.

The rearrangement joins TRBV9 to TRBJ2-1; 8 bases agree with TRBD2. CDR3 length equals 17 residues. Germline V gene sequence: CDR1 SGDLS, CDR2 YYNGEE. The junction had 10 bases not matched to a gene; V was cut back by 2 bases and J by 3 bases. In DNA form, the CDR3 reads TGTGCCAGCAGCGTTAGACACACTAGCGGATACTACAATGAGCAGTTCTTC. Its protein product is CASSVRHTSGYYNEQFF.